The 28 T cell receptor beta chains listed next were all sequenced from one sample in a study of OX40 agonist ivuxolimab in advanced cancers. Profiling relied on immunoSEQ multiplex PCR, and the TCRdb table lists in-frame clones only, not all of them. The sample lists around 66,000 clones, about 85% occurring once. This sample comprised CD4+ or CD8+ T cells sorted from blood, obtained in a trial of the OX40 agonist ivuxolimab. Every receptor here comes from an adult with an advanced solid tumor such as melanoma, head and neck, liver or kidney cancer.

DNA for the CDR3: TGTGCCAGCAGCCTCGGACAGTCCGGCGCCTACGAGCAGTACTTC. Translated: CASSLGQSGAYEQYF. The gene calls are TRBV5-6 and TRBJ2-5; possibly TRBD1 for D (6 bases). The J call is in doubt because the DNA end fits TRBJ2-7 better. CDR3 length: 15 amino acids. In germline, CDR1 is SGHDT, CDR2 YYEEEE.

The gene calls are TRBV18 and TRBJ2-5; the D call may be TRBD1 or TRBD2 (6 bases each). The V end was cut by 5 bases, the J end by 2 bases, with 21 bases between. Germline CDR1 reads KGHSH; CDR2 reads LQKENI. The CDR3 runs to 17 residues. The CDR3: CASSGDRGPVRQETQYF. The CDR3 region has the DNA TGTGCCAGCTCAGGGGACCGGGGGCCGGTGAGGCAAGAGACCCAGTACTTC.

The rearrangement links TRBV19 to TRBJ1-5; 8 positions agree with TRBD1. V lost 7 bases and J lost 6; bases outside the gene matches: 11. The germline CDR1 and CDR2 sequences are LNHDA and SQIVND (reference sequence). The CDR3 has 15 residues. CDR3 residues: CASMSQGATSQPQHF. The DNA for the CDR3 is TGTGCCAGTATGAGCCAGGGGGCTACAAGTCAGCCCCAGCATTTT.

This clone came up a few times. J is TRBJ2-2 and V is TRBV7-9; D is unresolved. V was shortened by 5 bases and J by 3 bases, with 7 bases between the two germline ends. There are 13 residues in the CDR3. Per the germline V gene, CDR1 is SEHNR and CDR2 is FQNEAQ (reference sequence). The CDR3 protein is CASSRQDTGELFF. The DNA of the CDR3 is TGTGCCAGCAGCCGTCAGGACACCGGGGAGCTGTTTTTT.

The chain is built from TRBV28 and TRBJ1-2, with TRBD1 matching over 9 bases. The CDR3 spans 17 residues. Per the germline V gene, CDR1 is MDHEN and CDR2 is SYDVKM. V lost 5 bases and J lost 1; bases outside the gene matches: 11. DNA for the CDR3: TGTGCCAGCAGTCCCTCCGGGACAGGGATTCTTAACTATGGCTACACCTTC. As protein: CASSPSGTGILNYGYTF.

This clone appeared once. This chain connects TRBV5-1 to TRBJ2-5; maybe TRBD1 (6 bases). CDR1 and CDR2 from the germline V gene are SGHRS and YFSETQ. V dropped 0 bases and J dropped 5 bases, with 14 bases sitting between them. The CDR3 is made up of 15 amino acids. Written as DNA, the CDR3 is TGCGCCAGCAGCTTGGAGGGACAAGGCAGTGAGACCCAGTACTTC. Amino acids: CASSLEGQGSETQYF.

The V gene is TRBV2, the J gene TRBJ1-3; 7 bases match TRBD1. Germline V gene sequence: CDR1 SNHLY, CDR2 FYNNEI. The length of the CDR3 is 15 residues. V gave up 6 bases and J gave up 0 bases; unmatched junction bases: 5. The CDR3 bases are TGTGCCAGCAGCGCCGGGACAGCCTCTGGAAACACCATATATTTT. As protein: CASSAGTASGNTIYF.

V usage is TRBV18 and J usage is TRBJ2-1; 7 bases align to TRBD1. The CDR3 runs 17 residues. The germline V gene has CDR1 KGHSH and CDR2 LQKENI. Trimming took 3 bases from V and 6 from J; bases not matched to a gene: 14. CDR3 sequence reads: CASSPRVGDSRPNEQFF. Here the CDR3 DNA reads TGTGCCAGCTCACCCCGGGTTGGGGACAGTAGGCCCAATGAGCAGTTCTTC.

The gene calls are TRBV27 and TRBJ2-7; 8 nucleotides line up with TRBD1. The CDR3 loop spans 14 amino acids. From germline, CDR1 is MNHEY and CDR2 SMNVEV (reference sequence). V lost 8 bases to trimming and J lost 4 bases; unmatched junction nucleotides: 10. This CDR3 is CASRSQGAGYEQYF. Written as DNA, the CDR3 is TGTGCCAGCCGGTCGCAGGGGGCTGGGTACGAGCAGTACTTC.

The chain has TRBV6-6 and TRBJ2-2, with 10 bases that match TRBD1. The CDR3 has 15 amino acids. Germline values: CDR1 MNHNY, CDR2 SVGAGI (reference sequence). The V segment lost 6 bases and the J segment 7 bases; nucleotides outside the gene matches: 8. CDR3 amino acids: CASSQWDRGDGELFF. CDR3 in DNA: TGTGCCAGCAGCCAGTGGGACAGGGGTGACGGGGAGCTGTTTTTT.

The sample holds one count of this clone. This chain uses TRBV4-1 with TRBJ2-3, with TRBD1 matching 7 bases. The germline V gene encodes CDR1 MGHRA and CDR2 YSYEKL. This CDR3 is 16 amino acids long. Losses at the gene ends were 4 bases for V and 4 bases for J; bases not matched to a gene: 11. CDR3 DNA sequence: TGCGCCAGCAGCCCTCAGTGGGGACAGCCGGCAGATACGCAGTATTTT. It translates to CASSPQWGQPADTQYF.

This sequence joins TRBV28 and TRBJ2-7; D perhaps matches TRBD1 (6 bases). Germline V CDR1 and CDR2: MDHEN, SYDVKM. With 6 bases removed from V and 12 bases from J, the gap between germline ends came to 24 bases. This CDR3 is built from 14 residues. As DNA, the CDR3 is TGTGCCAGCAGCCTAGGGGCCTCCCAGGGGTTCGTGTACTTC. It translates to CASSLGASQGFVYF.

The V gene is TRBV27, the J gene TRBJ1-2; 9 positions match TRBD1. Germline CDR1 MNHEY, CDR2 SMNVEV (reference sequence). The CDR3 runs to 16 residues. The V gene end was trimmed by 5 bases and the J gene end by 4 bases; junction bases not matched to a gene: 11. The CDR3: CASSPGTGTPGYGYTF. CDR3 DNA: TGTGCCAGCAGTCCCGGGACAGGGACCCCTGGCTATGGCTACACCTTC.

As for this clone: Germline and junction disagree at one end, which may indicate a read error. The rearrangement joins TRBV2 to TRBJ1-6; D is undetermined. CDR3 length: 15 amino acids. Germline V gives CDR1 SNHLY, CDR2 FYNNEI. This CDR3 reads CASREESSYNSPLHF. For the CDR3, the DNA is TGTGCCAGCAGAGAAGAGAGCTCCTATAATTCACCCCTCCACTTT.

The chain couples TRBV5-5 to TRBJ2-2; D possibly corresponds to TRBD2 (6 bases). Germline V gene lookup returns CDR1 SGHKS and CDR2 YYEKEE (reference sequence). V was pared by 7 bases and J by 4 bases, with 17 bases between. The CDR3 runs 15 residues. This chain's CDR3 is CASGPDWRGTGELFF. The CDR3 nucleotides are TGTGCCAGCGGGCCAGATTGGAGGGGCACCGGGGAGCTGTTTTTT.

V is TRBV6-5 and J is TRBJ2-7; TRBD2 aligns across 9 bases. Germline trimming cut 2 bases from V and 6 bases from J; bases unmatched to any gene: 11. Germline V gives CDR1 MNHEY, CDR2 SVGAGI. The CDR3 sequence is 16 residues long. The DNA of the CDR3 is TGTGCCAGCAGTTACGCGGTGGCTAGCGGGATAACCGAGCAGTACTTC. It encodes CASSYAVASGITEQYF.

CDR3 sequence (DNA): TGTGCCAGCAGCTTAGCCACAGGGTCCCTTCGCTCTGGGGCCAACGTCCTGACTTTC. Translation: CASSLATGSLRSGANVLTF. The chain joins TRBV7-9 to TRBJ2-6; a possible D gene is TRBD1 (6 bases). Germline CDR1 and CDR2: SEHNR and FQNEAQ (reference sequence). The germline V and J ends were trimmed by 0 bases and 0 bases, with 15 bases remaining between them. This CDR3 spans 19 amino acids.

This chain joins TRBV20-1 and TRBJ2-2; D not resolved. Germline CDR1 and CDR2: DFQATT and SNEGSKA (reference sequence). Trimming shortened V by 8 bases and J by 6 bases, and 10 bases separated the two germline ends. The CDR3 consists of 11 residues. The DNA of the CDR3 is TGCAGTACATGGAGTCCCGGGGAGCTGTTTTTT. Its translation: CSTWSPGELFF.

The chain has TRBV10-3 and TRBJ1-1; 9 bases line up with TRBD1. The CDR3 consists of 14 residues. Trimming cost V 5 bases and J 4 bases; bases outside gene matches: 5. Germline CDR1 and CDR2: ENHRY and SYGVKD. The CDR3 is CAISMTGGVTEAFF. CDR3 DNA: TGTGCCATCAGTATGACAGGGGGAGTCACTGAAGCTTTCTTT.

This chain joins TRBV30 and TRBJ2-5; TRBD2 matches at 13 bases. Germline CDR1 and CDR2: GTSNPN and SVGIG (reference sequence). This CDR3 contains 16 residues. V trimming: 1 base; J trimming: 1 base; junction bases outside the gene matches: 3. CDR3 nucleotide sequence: TGTGCCTGGAGTGGCGGGACTAGCGGGATCCAAGAGACCCAGTACTTC. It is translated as CAWSGGTSGIQETQYF.

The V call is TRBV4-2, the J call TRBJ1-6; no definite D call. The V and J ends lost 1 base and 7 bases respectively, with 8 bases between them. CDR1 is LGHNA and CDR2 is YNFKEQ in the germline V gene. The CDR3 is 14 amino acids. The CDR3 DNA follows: TGTGCCAGCAGCCAAGTCGGTCGAAATTCACCCCTCCACTTT. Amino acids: CASSQVGRNSPLHF.

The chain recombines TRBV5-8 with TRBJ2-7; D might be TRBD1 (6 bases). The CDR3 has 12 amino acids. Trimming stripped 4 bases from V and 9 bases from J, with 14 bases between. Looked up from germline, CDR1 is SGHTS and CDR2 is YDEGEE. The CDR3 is CASSITGFGQYF. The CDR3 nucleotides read TGTGCCAGCAGCATAACAGGGTTTGGGCAGTACTTC. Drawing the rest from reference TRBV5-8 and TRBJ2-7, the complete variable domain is EAGVTQSPTHLIKTRGQQATLRCSPISGHTSVYWYQQALGLGLQFLLWYDEGEERNRGNFPPRFSGRQFPNYSSELNVNALELEDSALYLCASSITGFGQYFGPGTRLTVT.

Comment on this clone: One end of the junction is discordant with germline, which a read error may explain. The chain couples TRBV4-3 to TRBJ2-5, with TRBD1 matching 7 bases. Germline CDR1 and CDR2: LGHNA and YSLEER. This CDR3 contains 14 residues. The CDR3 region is CASSQAQGEETQYF. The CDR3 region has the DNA TGCGCCAGCAGTCAAGCTCAGGGGGAAGAGACCCAGTACTTC.

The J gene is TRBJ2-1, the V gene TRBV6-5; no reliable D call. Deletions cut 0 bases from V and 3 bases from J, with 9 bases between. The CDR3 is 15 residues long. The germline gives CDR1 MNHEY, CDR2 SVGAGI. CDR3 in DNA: TGTGCCAGCAGTTACTCCGCCCGGAACTACAATGAGCAGTTCTTC. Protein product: CASSYSARNYNEQFF.

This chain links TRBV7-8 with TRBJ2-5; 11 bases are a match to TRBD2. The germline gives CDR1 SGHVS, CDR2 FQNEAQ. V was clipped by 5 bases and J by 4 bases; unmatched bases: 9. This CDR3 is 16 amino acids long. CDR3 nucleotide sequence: TGTGCCAGCAGCCCCTTAGCGGGAGGGCCCTCAGAGACCCAGTACTTC. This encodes CASSPLAGGPSETQYF.

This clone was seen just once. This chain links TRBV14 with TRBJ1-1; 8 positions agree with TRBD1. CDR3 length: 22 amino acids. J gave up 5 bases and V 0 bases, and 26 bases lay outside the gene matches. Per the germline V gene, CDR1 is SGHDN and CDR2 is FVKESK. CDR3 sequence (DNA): TGTGCCAGCAGCCAAGAGTCAGGGCGGACAGGGCTACCAGAACGCCGGTCGACTGAAGCTTTCTTT. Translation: CASSQESGRTGLPERRSTEAFF. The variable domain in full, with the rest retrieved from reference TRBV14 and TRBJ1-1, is EAGVTQFPSHSVIEKGQTVTLRCDPISGHDNLYWYRRVMGKEIKFLLHFVKESKQDESGMPNNRFLAERTGGTYSTLKVQPAELEDSGVYFCASSQESGRTGLPERRSTEAFFGQGTRLTVV.

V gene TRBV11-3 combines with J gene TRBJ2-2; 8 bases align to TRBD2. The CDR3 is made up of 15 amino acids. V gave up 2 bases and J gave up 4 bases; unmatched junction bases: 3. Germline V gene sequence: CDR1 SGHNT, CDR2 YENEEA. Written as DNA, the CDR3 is TGTGCCAGCAGCTTATCCGGGGGGGGCACCGGGGAGCTGTTTTTT. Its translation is CASSLSGGGTGELFF.

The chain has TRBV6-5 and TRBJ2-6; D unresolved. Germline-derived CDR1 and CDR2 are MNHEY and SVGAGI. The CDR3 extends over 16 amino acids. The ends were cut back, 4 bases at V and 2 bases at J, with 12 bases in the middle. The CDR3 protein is CASSLDKGAGANVLTF. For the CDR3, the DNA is TGTGCCAGCAGTTTAGACAAAGGCGCTGGGGCCAACGTCCTGACTTTC.